This T cell receptor (beta chain) is drawn from a study of PD-1 blockade in mismatch repair-deficient tumors. The data were produced by immunoSEQ multiplex PCR, yet TCRdb's version contains in-frame clones alone and is incomplete. Here the sample spans roughly 120,000 clones, 65% to 80% being singletons. The germline V gene has CDR1 SGHVS and CDR2 FQNEAQ. The CDR3 length is 17 residues. Trimming took off 5 bases at V and 3 bases at J, with 22 bases between the two ends. PCR or immunohistochemistry showed mismatch repair deficiency in every enrolled patient. The chain links TRBV7-8 to TRBJ1-2; D might be TRBD1 (5 bases). This clonotype was obtained from an adult with mismatch repair-deficient cancer. The sequencing here drew on peripheral blood, taken roughly 60 weeks after starting pembrolizumab. The CDR3 DNA reads as TGTGCCAGCAGCCCAGCAATTTTAGGGGCGGTGGACTATGGCTACACCTTC. Amino acids: CASSPAILGAVDYGYTF.